This T cell receptor (beta chain) was obtained from a study of shared clonotypes between healthy human individuals. The method was immunoSEQ multiplex PCR; TCRdb's version includes in-frame clones alone and lacks a portion of them. The sample carries some 1.1 million clones, approximately 80% recorded once. None of the donors, who were healthy HIV-negative adults, had recently had acute infections or vaccinations. The length of the CDR3 is 14 residues. The V end was cut by 4 bases, the J end by 0 bases, with 10 bases between. Germline lookup yields CDR1 MNHGY and CDR2 SVAAGI. This receptor was obtained from a man aged 18 to 29 in good health. Some clones in this sample may be carry-over from other donors' samples. The source material was memory CD4+ T cells from PBMCs. The subset denotes: CD45RA-negative fraction. The V call is TRBV6-9, the J call TRBJ2-7; tentatively, D is TRBD1 (6 bases). Written as DNA, the CDR3 is TGTGCCAGCAGTTTGGACAGTTCCTCCTACGAGCAGTACTTC. Encoded protein: CASSLDSSSYEQYF.